This T cell receptor beta chain was captured by sequencing in a study of cytomegalovirus exposure and HLA in healthy donors. Per the germline V gene, CDR1 is MDHEN and CDR2 is SYDVKM. The CDR3 extends over 13 amino acids. The germline V and J ends were trimmed by 7 bases and 6 bases, with 13 bases remaining between them. Primers for the PCR totalled 60 Vbeta and 13 Jbeta. Method: immunoSEQ multiplex PCR; TCRdb's copy keeps in-frame clones and lacks some. The repertoire holds roughly 68,000 clones, with more than 60% as singletons. A remark on this clone: Antigen specificity is unknown.

The study, taken as a whole, reports: Among CMV-associated TCR beta chains, most appeared HLA-restricted in a later analysis. Associated with cytomegalovirus, according to the listing, were 150 to 200 TCR beta chains. The study found most TCR sequences rare, yet found some public TCRs in many donors. There were reportedly fewer N-insertions in an Asian-associated ancestry cluster than the approximately 670-donor mean, in a later analysis.

What was sequenced was PBMCs. This chain uses TRBV28 with TRBJ2-1, with D possibly matching TRBD2 (6 bases). The TCR was taken from a male donor in good health and CMV-seropositive. CDR3 residues: CASIGTPLNEQFF. CDR3 DNA: TGTGCCAGCATTGGGACTCCCCTCAATGAGCAGTTCTTC.